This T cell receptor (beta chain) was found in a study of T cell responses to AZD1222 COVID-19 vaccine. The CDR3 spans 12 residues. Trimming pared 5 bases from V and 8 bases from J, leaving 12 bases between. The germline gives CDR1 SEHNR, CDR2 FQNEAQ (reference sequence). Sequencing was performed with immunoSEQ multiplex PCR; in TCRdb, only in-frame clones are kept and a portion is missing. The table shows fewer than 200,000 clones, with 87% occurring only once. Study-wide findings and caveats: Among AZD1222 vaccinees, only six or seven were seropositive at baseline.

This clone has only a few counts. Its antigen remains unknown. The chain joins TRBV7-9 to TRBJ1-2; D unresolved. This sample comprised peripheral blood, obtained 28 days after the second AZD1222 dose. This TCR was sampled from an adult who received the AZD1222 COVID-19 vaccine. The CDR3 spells CASSTRIAGYTF. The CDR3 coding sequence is TGTGCCAGCAGCACCCGGATCGCAGGCTACACCTTC.